This TCR beta chain came from a study of blood T cell repertoires in COVID-19. The V and J ends lost 7 bases and 10 bases respectively, with 16 bases between them. The germline V gene has CDR1 ENHRY and CDR2 SYGVKD. This CDR3 comprises 12 residues. Participants, roughly 18 to 100 years old, spanned more than 20 US areas. Measured with immunoSEQ multiplex PCR; TCRdb has only the in-frame clones, and not every one. This sample has approximately 330,000 clones, with nearly 90% found just once. The chain couples TRBV10-3 to TRBJ1-2; tentatively, D is TRBD1 (6 bases). The sequence derives from a woman aged 25 to 39 who had recovered from COVID-19. The sequencing sample was made of PBMCs or T cells enriched from blood (not recorded which). This chain's CDR3 is CAITEYRVDYTF. For the CDR3, the DNA is TGTGCCATCACTGAATACAGGGTTGACTACACCTTC.